The 6 T cell receptor beta chains in this list originate from one sample, sequenced in a study of breast tumors, draining lymph nodes, adjacent tissues. Samples came from axillary lymph nodes draining the breast cancer. TCRdb passed the multiplex PCR reads through MiXCR, listing each CDR3 protein once. The table shows about 300,000 distinct CDR3 sequences, with 30% occurring only once. Sequences were obtained from axillary lymph node tissue. These receptors all stem from a female donor with breast cancer. Some clones in this sample may be carry-over from other donors' samples.

This clonotype was counted ten times or more. The chain combines TRBV7-9 with TRBJ2-1; D gene unclear. In germline, CDR1 is SEHNR, CDR2 FQNEAQ (reference sequence). V was pared by 5 bases and J by 7 bases, with 12 bases between. This CDR3 is built from 13 residues. Here the CDR3 reads CASSPPQWNEQFF. The CDR3 nucleotides read TGTGCCAGCAGCCCCCCGCAGTGGAATGAGCAGTTCTTC.

In this sample, this clonotype turned up many times. The chain uses TRBV12-3 or TRBV12-4 and TRBJ1-2; TRBD1 matches 7 bases. After removal of 7 bases from V and 5 bases from J, the junction contained 7 bases not matched to a gene. This CDR3 has 13 amino acids. The CDR3 sequence is CASTGGQSYGYTF. Here the CDR3 DNA reads TGTGCCAGCACCGGGGGACAGTCATATGGCTACACCTTC.

This clonotype has a handful of counts. This clone may be a read error of a much larger clone one base away. The DNA of the CDR3 is TGTGCCGGTAGTATAGGAGGCGCAACTAATGAAAAACTGTTTTTT. Its translation: CAGSIGGATNEKLFF. The chain recombines TRBV19 with TRBJ1-4, with D hard to call. This CDR3 spans 15 amino acids. Germline-derived CDR1 and CDR2 are LNHDA and SQIVND (reference sequence).

This clonotype has a count of ten or more. The chain links TRBV24-1 to TRBJ2-1; no firm D call. Trimming removed 5 bases from V and 1 base from J, with 5 bases in between. The germline V gene encodes CDR1 KGHDR and CDR2 SFDVKD. There are 13 residues in the CDR3. CDR3 protein: CATSAVSYNEQFF. The CDR3 DNA reads as TGTGCCACCAGTGCGGTGTCCTACAATGAGCAGTTCTTC.

This clonotype was detected a few times. The CDR3 DNA sequence: TGTGCCAGCAGCGTCCGGGGAGGGCACATATATTTT. It is translated as CASSVRGGHIYF. This chain uses TRBV9 with TRBJ1-3; the D is unclear. The CDR3 covers 12 residues. The V gene lost 2 bases and the J gene lost 12 bases, with 12 bases spanning the gap. Germline V gives CDR1 SGDLS, CDR2 YYNGEE.

This clonotype has a count of ten or more. V gene TRBV9 combines with J gene TRBJ1-3; tentative D call: TRBD1 (5 bases). CDR3 size: 16 residues. Trimming took 4 bases from V and 0 from J, leaving 14 bases between them. Germline-derived CDR1 and CDR2 are SGDLS and YYNGEE. CDR3 protein: CASSPAGQHSGNTIYF. The CDR3 nucleotides are TGTGCCAGCAGCCCGGCAGGGCAACACTCTGGAAACACCATATATTTT.